This T cell receptor beta chain was identified during a study of blood T cell repertoires in COVID-19 (dated by TCRdb to 2019 to 2021). Concerning the study at large: Samples from collaborators originated in the United States, Italy and Spain and spanned both the acute and convalescent phases of COVID-19. Deeply sampled blood TCRbeta repertoires from subjects exposed to, actively infected with, or recovered from COVID-19 were included in the dataset. Where HLA class I and class II types were available, the types were taken from metadata supplied by the sample provider, not from assay-based typing. The repertoires were released in a freely available public database meant as a resource for research on the immune response to SARS-CoV-2. The samples were drawn from the first 160 participants of the ongoing ImmuneRACE study and from 950 to 1,500 subjects provided by 6 global collaborators. The material from the prospective study consisted of cDNA or gDNA derived from T cells, B-cell-depleted T cells, or PBMCs. Sample metadata almost always included a de-identified subject ID, COVID-19 status, age in years and sex. The research as a whole found: Clinical and demographic metadata were provided uncurated, with the amount varying by source and participant.

Comments on this clone: Its binding antigen is unknown. Per-base qualities were not stored, and no clone one base away is much larger.

The CDR3, from cysteine to phenylalanine, totals 18 residues. Only CDR3 DNA remains: 54 bases, in frame from the first base. Deletion took 6 bases off V and 2 bases off J, with a span of 23 bases between the germline ends. As encoded in the germline V gene (reference sequence), CDR1 is MNHEY while CDR2 is SMNVEV. One collaborating source in Seattle enrolled patients during active infection and followed them longitudinally through the course of disease. Collaborating institutions collected whole blood in K2EDTA tubes following their own protocols. For TCRbeta analysis, collaborators shipped samples as frozen whole blood, isolated PBMCs, or DNA extracted from either of those sample types. TCRbeta CDR3 regions were amplified from genomic DNA by means of the immunoSEQ Assay, a bias-controlled multiplex PCR. For the original study's pipeline: The number of nucleated cells in each sample was estimated from the amplification of reference gene primers within the assay. To quantify the absolute abundance of each unique TCRbeta CDR3 rearrangement, sequence reads were collapsed and filtered. For each sample, productive Simpson clonality was calculated as the square root of Simpson's diversity index across productive rearrangements. TCRdb carries this immuneACCESS record with in-frame sequences only. Its versions omit some clonotypes, under half of them owing to an unresolved V gene in the studies checked, with the rest unexplained. V, J and clone size were drawn from that table, and D and trimming were deduced from the DNA. This sample gives over 100,000 clones in total; about 89% of them show up just once. The top ten hold roughly an eighth of the sample.

The sequence was collected from a woman in her seventies with COVID-19, enrolled during active disease. The sequenced sample was peripheral blood. The V and J segments used are TRBV27 and TRBJ1-5; the D segment could be TRBD1, given 5 matching bases. In nucleotide form, the sequence is TGTGCCAGCAGAGCTTGGGGTGGGGGGAATGATGGCAATCAGCCCCAGCATTTT. Translated, it reads CASRAWGGGNDGNQPQHF.